This T cell receptor beta chain derives from a study of T cells expressing NK-cell markers. Notes on the study in general: The study found dominant NKG2C+ clonotypes at roughly 1.0-7.5% of CD8+ T cells in about six donors.

Germline CDR1 is SNHLY and CDR2 is FYNNEI. This CDR3 has 16 residues. As for this clonotype: Its antigen is undetermined.

TCRdb reprocessed the 5' RACE reads and reports one entry per CDR3 protein, with no DNA. The data show a few hundred thousand distinct CDR3 sequences, and the top ten clones hold 5.2%. The receptor comes from a man aged 18-70 years in good health. V usage is TRBV2 and J usage is TRBJ2-2; the D gene TCRdb calls, TRBD1, cannot be checked with no DNA. Sequences were obtained from blood T cells: a sorted CD56 or NKG2C T cell subset, CD4+ or CD8+ T cells, or bulk PBMC T cells (not recorded which). CDR3 sequence reads: CASRHRDRGSSGELFF. Based on the CDR3 plus reference TRBV2 and TRBJ2-2, the full variable domain is EPEVTQTPSHQVTQMGQEVILRCVPISNHLYFYWYRQILGQKVEFLVSFYNNEISEKSEIFDDQFSVERPDGSNFTLKIRSTKLEDSAMYFCASRHRDRGSSGELFFGEGSRLTVL.